Presented here are 20 T cell receptor beta chains from one specimen sequenced in a study of beta chain features in type 1 diabetes. The sequenced template was cDNA made from the entire isolated RNA. Clones were read by immunoSEQ multiplex PCR, and TCRdb kept only the in-frame ones, dropping some. The repertoire includes a few hundred thousand clones, roughly 22% of them detected once, and 0.028% sits in the top ten. Antigen specificity for these receptors is unknown. Overall study results and limits: TCRB CDR3 length was moderately but significantly reduced in all four CD4+ subsets of Type 1 diabetes patients.

The sequenced sample was naive CD4+ T cells from blood. These receptor sequences come from a woman in her thirties or forties with type 1 diabetes.

This clone appeared once. The chain has TRBV4-3 and TRBJ2-7, with D perhaps matching TRBD2 (6 bases). CDR3 length equals 15 residues. Germline V gene sequence: CDR1 LGHNA, CDR2 YSLEER. Between the trimmed V and J ends, which lost 0 bases and 4 bases, there was a span of 13 bases. Here the CDR3 reads CASSQDPGGKYEQYF. CDR3 bases: TGCGCCAGCAGCCAAGATCCCGGGGGAAAGTACGAGCAGTACTTC.

CDR3 sequence: CASGLTGNTGELFF. CDR3 coding DNA: TGTGCTAGTGGCCTCACAGGGAACACCGGGGAGCTGTTTTTT. The rearrangement uses TRBV12-5 and TRBJ2-2; TRBD1 is a possible D gene (5 bases). This CDR3 has 14 residues. V lost 6 bases to trimming and J lost 1 base, with 9 bases between them. Per the germline V gene, CDR1 is LGHNT and CDR2 is FRNRAP.

The chain joins TRBV9 to TRBJ2-2; a weak D match, TRBD2 (5 bases). There are 16 residues in the CDR3. The ends were cut back, 0 bases at V and 0 bases at J, with 9 bases in the middle. Germline assignment: CDR1 SGDLS and CDR2 YYNGEE. The CDR3 loop reads CASSVGAAANTGELFF. The CDR3 bases are TGTGCCAGCAGCGTAGGAGCGGCTGCGAACACCGGGGAGCTGTTTTTT.

This clone turned up a few times. This chain joins TRBV4-3 and TRBJ1-1, with 10 bases that match TRBD1. CDR1 and CDR2 (germline): LGHNA, YSLEER. The CDR3 runs to 15 residues. J lost 8 bases, V lost 1 base, and 7 bases had no gene match. The CDR3 bases are TGCGCCAGCAGCCAAGCGTCCGGACAGGGGGAAGAAGCTTTCTTT. It is translated as CASSQASGQGEEAFF.

This clone has a handful of counts. The chain joins TRBV5-1 to TRBJ2-3; D uncertain. The CDR3 has 13 residues. The germline V gene encodes CDR1 SGHRS and CDR2 YFSETQ. The V and J ends lost 1 base and 0 bases respectively, with 3 bases between them. The CDR3 bases are TGCGCCAGCAGCTTGCCGAGCACAGATACGCAGTATTTT. It specifies CASSLPSTDTQYF.

The chain links TRBV5-1 to TRBJ2-7; D is unclear. Germline V gives CDR1 SGHRS, CDR2 YFSETQ. The V gene lost 4 bases and the J gene lost 2 bases, with 10 bases spanning the gap. This CDR3 has 13 amino acids. DNA for the CDR3: TGCGCCAGCAGCACCCCAGGCGCCTACGAGCAGTACTTC. Its translation: CASSTPGAYEQYF. The variable domain in full, with the rest retrieved from reference TRBV5-1 and TRBJ2-7, is KAGVTQTPRYLIKTRGQQVTLSCSPISGHRSVSWYQQTPGQGLQFLFEYFSETQRNKGNFPGRFSGRQFSNSRSEMNVSTLELGDSALYLCASSTPGAYEQYFGPGTRLTVT.

This clone was counted a few times. J is TRBJ1-6 and V is TRBV9; TRBD1 matches 10 bases. Germline V CDR1 and CDR2: SGDLS, YYNGEE. This CDR3 comprises 14 residues. J gave up 7 bases and V 3 bases, and 1 base lay outside the gene matches. Here the CDR3 reads CASSGGQGNSPLHF. DNA of the CDR3: TGTGCCAGCAGCGGGGGACAGGGGAATTCACCCCTCCACTTT.

With regard to this clone: At one of its ends the junction is not consistent with the germline gene, which may arise from a read error. The chain has TRBV7-7 and TRBJ2-2; D gene unclear. The CDR3 covers 14 residues. CDR1 SSHAT and CDR2 FNYEAQ come from the germline V gene (reference sequence). Here the CDR3 DNA reads TGTGCTAGCAGCTCAAGAGATGACACCGGGGAGCTGTTTTTT. This codes for CASSSRDDTGELFF.

This clone was detected a few times. The gene calls are TRBV18 and TRBJ2-7, with 10 positions matching TRBD1. The CDR3 extends over 14 amino acids. Germline V gene data show CDR1 as KGHSH and CDR2 as LQKENI. Trimming at V came to 3 bases and at J to 7 bases, leaving 6 bases not matched to a gene. CDR3 sequence reads: CASSPGTGEGEQYF. The DNA of the CDR3 is TGTGCCAGCTCACCCGGGACAGGGGAAGGGGAGCAGTACTTC.

This clone has only one observation. This chain uses TRBV29-1 with TRBJ2-5; the match to TRBD1 covers 9 bases. Near its end, the DNA agrees better with TRBJ2-7, so the J call may be wrong. This CDR3 is built from 15 residues. The V gene's germline CDR1 is SQVTM and CDR2 ANQGSEA. CDR3 sequence (DNA): TGCAGCGTTACTCTTACCGGGACAGGGAAACGCGAGCAGTACTTC. Translation: CSVTLTGTGKREQYF.

This clone was recorded a few times. V usage is TRBV18 and J usage is TRBJ2-1; 12 bases align to TRBD2. The CDR3 totals 16 residues. The germline CDR1 and CDR2 sequences are KGHSH and LQKENI. V shed 2 bases and J 3 bases; nucleotides not matched to a gene: 2. The CDR3 sequence is CASSPWTSGDYNEQFF. CDR3 nucleotides: TGTGCCAGCTCACCATGGACTAGCGGGGACTACAATGAGCAGTTCTTC.

This clone appeared a few times. The chain couples TRBV9 to TRBJ2-6; TRBD1 agrees at 9 bases. Trimming removed 4 bases from V and 3 bases from J; junction bases left unmatched: 8. CDR1 is SGDLS, CDR2 YYNGEE, per germline. CDR3 length equals 17 residues. The CDR3 DNA sequence: TGTGCCAGCAGCCTAAGGGACAGGGTGAATGGGGCCAACGTCCTGACTTTC. This sequence encodes CASSLRDRVNGANVLTF.

The chain links TRBV4-1 to TRBJ2-7; TRBD2 aligns across 8 bases. Germline V gene sequence: CDR1 MGHRA, CDR2 YSYEKL. V shed 3 bases, J shed 4 bases, and the junction held 11 bases outside the gene matches. The CDR3 extends over 16 amino acids. As DNA, the CDR3 is TGCGCCAGCAGCCAGGGAATCGGGGGGGCGTGGTACGAGCAGTACTTC. Protein product: CASSQGIGGAWYEQYF.

This clone was counted a few times. The chain employs TRBV6-5 and TRBJ1-2; D is unresolved. Germline V CDR1 and CDR2: MNHEY, SVGAGI. Trimming took 0 bases from V and 10 from J, leaving 12 bases between them. There are 13 residues in the CDR3. CDR3 amino acids: CASSYSAGWVYTF. For the CDR3, the DNA is TGTGCCAGCAGTTACTCGGCAGGATGGGTCTACACCTTC.

J is TRBJ1-1 and V is TRBV30; D gene ambiguous. The CDR3 has 12 amino acids. CDR1 is GTSNPN, CDR2 SVGIG, per germline (reference sequence). V was pared by 3 bases and J by 6 bases, with 11 bases between. The DNA of the CDR3 is TGTGCCTGGAGCGAGAATCTCCCTGAAGCTTTCTTT. This gives the protein CAWSENLPEAFF.

There are a few counts of this clone. The J gene is TRBJ1-4, the V gene TRBV5-1; 7 positions agree with TRBD1. The trim removed 4 bases at V and 3 bases at J, leaving 3 bases unmatched. This CDR3 contains 14 residues. Germline CDR1 SGHRS, CDR2 YFSETQ. The CDR3 loop is CASSTGAANEKLFF. For the CDR3, the DNA is TGCGCCAGCAGCACAGGGGCGGCTAATGAAAAACTGTTTTTT.

The chain employs TRBV5-1 and TRBJ2-7, with D perhaps TRBD1 (6 bases). Germline V gene lookup returns CDR1 SGHRS and CDR2 YFSETQ. Trimming removed 2 bases from V and 5 bases from J, with 20 bases in between. The CDR3 length is 16 residues. CDR3 sequence (DNA): TGCGCCAGCAGCTTAGGGGCCCGGGGACACGGGGACGAGCAGTACTTC. Translation gives CASSLGARGHGDEQYF.

The chain joins TRBV30 to TRBJ2-7; D perhaps matches TRBD2 (6 bases). This CDR3 contains 13 residues. The V gene lost 0 bases and the J gene lost 2 bases, with 8 bases spanning the gap. Germline CDR1 and CDR2: GTSNPN and SVGIG (reference sequence). CDR3 bases: TGTGCCTGGAGTGTAGGCGGGACCTACGAGCAGTACTTC. It specifies CAWSVGGTYEQYF.

The chain joins TRBV9 to TRBJ2-1, with 12 bases aligning to TRBD2. With V trimmed by 1 base and J by 5 bases, 13 bases remained unmatched. CDR3 length: 19 residues. CDR1 and CDR2 (germline): SGDLS, YYNGEE. CDR3 protein: CASSVYPPSGRGWDNEQFF. The DNA for the CDR3 is TGTGCCAGCAGCGTATACCCCCCTAGCGGGAGGGGGTGGGACAATGAGCAGTTCTTC.

This clone was observed a few times. The chain is built from TRBV18 and TRBJ2-7; tentative D call: TRBD1 (6 bases). The CDR3 length is 12 residues. Germline lookup yields CDR1 KGHSH and CDR2 LQKENI. Trimming pared 1 base from V and 6 bases from J, leaving 7 bases between. The CDR3, as DNA: TGTGCCAGCTCACCACGACAGGCCGAGCAGTACTTC. This sequence encodes CASSPRQAEQYF.